What follows are 2 T cell receptor beta chains derived from one specimen sequenced in a study of cytomegalovirus exposure and HLA in healthy donors. The PCR was carried out with 60 Vbeta primers and 13 Jbeta primers. The data were produced by immunoSEQ multiplex PCR, yet TCRdb's version contains in-frame clones alone and is incomplete. This table holds fewer than 200,000 clones, roughly 82% found once. The sample comprised PBMCs. All receptors come from a girl between 5 and 17 years old in good health and CMV-seropositive.

This chain connects TRBV19 to TRBJ2-3, with 14 bases that match TRBD2. The V gene end was trimmed by 4 bases and the J gene end by 4 bases; junction bases not matched to a gene: 7. Germline-derived CDR1 and CDR2 are LNHDA and SQIVND (reference sequence). CDR3 length equals 17 residues. CDR3 in DNA: TGTGCCAGTAGTAACTCGGGACTAGCGGGAGCAGCAGATACGCAGTATTTT. Translating it yields CASSNSGLAGAADTQYF.

This clone was recorded once. V gene TRBV15 combines with J gene TRBJ2-5; D possibly corresponds to TRBD1 (5 bases). The germline CDR1 and CDR2 sequences are LNHNV and YYDKDF (reference sequence). Trimming took off 4 bases at V and 5 bases at J, with 17 bases between the two ends. The CDR3 loop spans 15 amino acids. The CDR3 nucleotides read TGTGCCACCAGCATAACCCGGACACCACACGAGACCCAGTACTTC. Protein product: CATSITRTPHETQYF.